Presented here are 21 T cell receptor beta chains from one specimen sequenced in a study of T-cell reconstitution after alpha-beta-depleted transplantation in children. Library preparation (for TCRbeta) was performed with unique molecular identifiers. TCRdb passed the PCR reads through MiXCR, listing each CDR3 protein once. The sample lists some 300,000 distinct CDR3 sequences; roughly 7.8% were seen once. These TCRs' antigens remain unknown. Whole-study results and caveats: A year post-transplant, T-cell counts and diversity derived mostly from newly produced T cells.

Sequenced here: peripheral blood, sampled 360 days after TCRalphabeta/CD19-depleted stem cell transplant. These receptors originate from a female patient aged 2-10 years who had a stem cell transplant for Fanconi anemia, so the T cells may come from the graft donor.

CDR3 protein: CASSPRHGPMNTEAFF. In DNA form, the CDR3 reads TGTGCCAGCAGCCCCCGACACGGGCCCATGAACACTGAAGCTTTCTTT. The V call is TRBV3-1, the J call TRBJ1-1; the D is unclear. In germline, CDR1 is LGHDT, CDR2 YNNKEL (reference sequence). The CDR3 sequence is 16 residues long. The V end was cut by 4 bases, the J end by 0 bases, with 15 bases between.

This clonotype was found a few times. It is likely a read error, because the conserved phenylalanine at the end of the CDR3 is missing. The chain links TRBV9 to TRBJ1-1; D is perhaps TRBD1 (6 bases). V dropped 2 bases and J dropped 4 bases, with 9 bases sitting between them. The CDR3 totals 13 residues. Germline V gene sequence: CDR1 SGDLS, CDR2 YYNGEE. Here the CDR3 reads CASSVQQGTEAFY. For the CDR3, the DNA is TGTGCCAGCAGCGTTCAACAGGGCACTGAAGCTTTCTAT.

In the case of this clonotype: This may arise from a read error, as a much more abundant clone is one base away. V is TRBV29-1 and J is TRBJ1-4, with 9 bases identical to TRBD1. The germline gives CDR1 SQVTM, CDR2 ANQGSEA. The length of the CDR3 is 12 residues. After removal of 6 bases from V and 10 bases from J, the junction contained 6 bases not matched to a gene. The CDR3 region is CSVDTGGTKLFF. The CDR3 DNA follows: TGCAGCGTGGATACAGGGGGCACAAAACTGTTTTTT.

A few counts support this clonotype. This rearrangement joins TRBV19 to TRBJ2-3; no reliable D call. The V end was cut by 8 bases, the J end by 1 base, with 13 bases between. This CDR3 has 14 residues. The germline CDR1 and CDR2 sequences are LNHDA and SQIVND (reference sequence). The CDR3, as DNA: TGTGCCAGTCGTAGACAATTCGGCACAGATACGCAGTATTTT. Protein product: CASRRQFGTDTQYF.

The table lists this clonotype with many counts. The chain combines TRBV20-1 with TRBJ2-7; 12 nucleotides align to TRBD2. J gave up 3 bases and V 5 bases, and 8 bases lay outside the gene matches. Germline lookup yields CDR1 DFQATT and CDR2 SNEGSKA (reference sequence). This CDR3 spans 15 amino acids. The CDR3 DNA is TGCAGTGCTCGATCTAGCGGGAGGGCCAACTACGAGCAGTACTTC. Amino acids: CSARSSGRANYEQYF.

This clonotype was recorded at least ten times. V gene TRBV2 combines with J gene TRBJ1-4; tentative D call: TRBD1 (6 bases). Deletions cut 1 base from V and 4 bases from J, with 10 bases between. Looked up from germline, CDR1 is SNHLY and CDR2 is FYNNEI. CDR3 length: 15 residues. This CDR3 reads CASSEDGRGNEKLFF. Written as DNA, the CDR3 is TGTGCCAGCAGTGAAGATGGCAGGGGTAATGAAAAACTGTTTTTT. The whole variable domain, filled in from reference TRBV2 and TRBJ1-4, reads EPEVTQTPSHQVTQMGQEVILRCVPISNHLYFYWYRQILGQKVEFLVSFYNNEISEKSEIFDDQFSVERPDGSNFTLKIRSTKLEDSAMYFCASSEDGRGNEKLFFGSGTQLSVL.

The sample holds many counts of this clonotype. The rearrangement uses TRBV29-1 and TRBJ2-5, with TRBD1 matching over 8 bases. Germline V gene lookup returns CDR1 SQVTM and CDR2 ANQGSEA. CDR3 length equals 13 residues. V gave up 4 bases and J gave up 4 bases; unmatched junction bases: 5. The CDR3 sequence is CSVVAGGVETQYF. CDR3 DNA: TGCAGCGTTGTGGCAGGGGGCGTAGAGACCCAGTACTTC.

This clonotype was seen at least ten times. This rearrangement joins TRBV12-3 or TRBV12-4 to TRBJ1-1; D is undetermined. V gave up 7 bases and J gave up 2 bases, with 17 bases separating them. This CDR3 is built from 15 residues. The CDR3 DNA follows: TGTGCCAGCACTTTCCCGAGGTCGGGTAACACTGAAGCTTTCTTT. This encodes CASTFPRSGNTEAFF.

At least ten counts were recorded for this clonotype. The chain recombines TRBV5-1 with TRBJ1-2, with D perhaps matching TRBD1 (6 bases). This CDR3 region has 13 residues. The germline V gene has CDR1 SGHRS and CDR2 YFSETQ. Trimming shortened V by 2 bases and J by 6 bases, and 11 bases separated the two germline ends. This chain's CDR3 is CASSFPGEDGYTF. The CDR3 nucleotides read TGCGCCAGCAGCTTCCCAGGGGAGGATGGCTACACCTTC.

This clonotype was seen at least ten times. The V call is TRBV6-5, the J call TRBJ1-2, with 7 bases aligning to TRBD1. After removal of 0 bases from V and 6 bases from J, the junction contained 10 bases not matched to a gene. Germline lookup yields CDR1 MNHEY and CDR2 SVGAGI. The CDR3 loop spans 16 amino acids. CDR3 protein: CASSYSALDREHGYTF. Here the CDR3 DNA reads TGTGCCAGCAGTTACTCAGCTTTAGACAGGGAACATGGCTACACCTTC.

Remarks on this clonotype: It may be a read error: a sequence one base away is much more abundant. The chain combines TRBV10-3 with TRBJ2-2; no firm D call. Trimming pared 8 bases from V and 4 bases from J, leaving 8 bases between. This CDR3 is 12 amino acids long. Germline V lookup: CDR1 ENHRY, CDR2 SYGVKD. CDR3 in amino acids: CAIGSVTGELFF. The CDR3 nucleotides read TGTGCCATCGGCAGTGTCACCGGGGAGCTGTTTTTT.

This clonotype occurred many times. The chain is built from TRBV12-3 or TRBV12-4 and TRBJ1-4; no definite D call. Trimming removed 5 bases at V and 8 bases at J, with 18 bases between. The CDR3 runs 15 residues. The CDR3 spells CASSPELYRREKLFF. The CDR3 DNA reads TGTGCCAGCAGTCCAGAATTGTATCGCAGAGAAAAACTGTTTTTT.

This clonotype was seen ten or more times. The V and J genes are TRBV24-1 and TRBJ1-1; D remains ambiguous. Germline assignment: CDR1 KGHDR and CDR2 SFDVKD. CDR3 length equals 13 residues. V lost 0 bases to trimming and J lost 10 bases, with 11 bases between them. CDR3 nucleotide sequence: TGTGCCACCAGTGATTTGTCAAGTACAGTAGCTTTCTTT. Amino acid sequence: CATSDLSSTVAFF.

The rearrangement joins TRBV11-2 to TRBJ2-7, with 9 bases matching TRBD1. Germline V lookup: CDR1 SGHAT, CDR2 FQNNGV. The junction had 9 bases not matched to a gene; V was cut back by 5 bases and J by 4 bases. This CDR3 spans 15 amino acids. Here the CDR3 DNA reads TGTGCCAGCAGCAGAACAGGGGGCCTAGGGTACGAGCAGTACGTC. It translates to CASSRTGGLGYEQYV.

In this sample, this clonotype turned up many times. The chain carries TRBV7-7 and TRBJ2-2; D call uncertain. Germline assignment: CDR1 SSHAT and CDR2 FNYEAQ (reference sequence). Trimming cost V 5 bases and J 2 bases, with 12 bases left between them. The CDR3 is 15 amino acids. This chain's CDR3 is CASSPGTVNTGELFF. Here the CDR3 DNA reads TGTGCCAGCAGCCCAGGCACGGTAAACACCGGGGAGCTGTTTTTT.

This clonotype was counted ten times or more. The genes are TRBV24-1 and TRBJ2-5; 10 bases agree with TRBD1. Germline V gene sequence: CDR1 KGHDR, CDR2 SFDVKD. J gave up 5 bases and V 1 base, and 3 bases lay outside the gene matches. The CDR3 totals 15 residues. The CDR3 reads CATSDFGTGDETQYF. CDR3 DNA sequence: TGTGCCACCAGTGATTTTGGGACAGGGGACGAGACCCAGTACTTC.

The chain carries TRBV4-3 and TRBJ2-1; the D gene is possibly TRBD1 (5 bases). Germline-derived CDR1 and CDR2 are LGHNA and YSLEER. Trimming left V 1 base short and J 8 bases short, with 9 bases between. The CDR3 is 13 residues long. The DNA of the CDR3 is TGCGCCAGCAGCCAAGCCAGGGCTGATGAGCAGTTCTTC. Translated: CASSQARADEQFF.

The rearrangement uses TRBV28 and TRBJ2-7; 13 bases match TRBD2. The germline CDR1 and CDR2 sequences are MDHEN and SYDVKM. V dropped 5 bases and J dropped 0; count of bases not matched to a gene: 4. CDR3 length: 16 amino acids. The CDR3 is CASSPGLAGSSYEQYF. CDR3 sequence (DNA): TGTGCCAGCAGTCCGGGACTAGCGGGAAGCTCCTACGAGCAGTACTTC.

In this sample, this clonotype turned up many times. J is TRBJ2-2 and V is TRBV15; D is unclear. CDR1 is LNHNV, CDR2 YYDKDF, per germline (reference sequence). This CDR3 has 12 residues. Trimming shortened V by 2 bases and J by 5 bases, and 3 bases separated the two germline ends. The CDR3 spells CATSRRTGELFF. CDR3 nucleotides: TGTGCCACCAGCAGACGAACCGGGGAGCTGTTTTTT.

This clonotype was seen repeatedly, ten times or more. The chain has TRBV20-1 and TRBJ1-1, with D possibly being TRBD1 (6 bases). Trimming pared 4 bases from V and 7 bases from J, leaving 19 bases between. Per the germline V gene, CDR1 is DFQATT and CDR2 is SNEGSKA (reference sequence). The CDR3 is 14 residues long. The CDR3 bases are TGCAGTGCTATCCGGGGGCGGATCGGCGGTGAAGCTTTCTTT. This encodes CSAIRGRIGGEAFF.

The sample holds a few counts of this clonotype. This chain uses TRBV7-9 with TRBJ2-3; TRBD2 aligns across 9 bases. Germline V lookup: CDR1 SEHNR, CDR2 FQNEAQ (reference sequence). The CDR3 has 16 residues. V trimming: 5 bases; J trimming: 2 bases; junction bases outside the gene matches: 8. CDR3 coding DNA: TGTGCCAGCAGCCCCCCTAGCGGGGCATCCACAGATACGCAGTATTTT. This translates into CASSPPSGASTDTQYF.